The 24 T cell receptor beta chains below were found in one sample sequenced in a study of technical replicates of blood from a few donors. The table came from immunoSEQ multiplex PCR; TCRdb's copy has only in-frame clones and leaves some out. The table includes about 60,000 clones, around nine tenths detected once. The source material was PBMCs. These receptors were collected from a human donor in good health. Some clones in this sample may be carry-over from other donors' samples.

CDR3 nucleotides: TGTGCCAGCAGCGCGAGTGGGCCCTTCACTGAAGCTTTCTTT. Amino acid sequence: CASSASGPFTEAFF. The chain employs TRBV7-9 and TRBJ1-1, with D uncertain. V gave up 5 bases and J gave up 4 bases, with 14 bases separating them. CDR1 is SEHNR and CDR2 is FQNEAQ in the germline V gene (reference sequence). The CDR3 runs to 14 residues.

The chain is built from TRBV19 and TRBJ2-7; 9 nucleotides agree with TRBD1. Germline-derived CDR1 and CDR2 are LNHDA and SQIVND (reference sequence). This CDR3 spans 15 amino acids. Trimming cost V 3 bases and J 6 bases; bases outside gene matches: 9. The CDR3 protein is CASSIPSDRGGEQYF. Here the CDR3 DNA reads TGTGCCAGTAGTATCCCCTCGGACAGGGGTGGCGAGCAGTACTTC.

The chain links TRBV4-1 to TRBJ1-5; 8 positions agree with TRBD1. The CDR3 runs to 13 residues. Per germline, CDR1 MGHRA and CDR2 YSYEKL. V lost 2 bases and J lost 8; bases outside the gene matches: 2. Here the CDR3 reads CASSQTGGEPQHF. The CDR3 bases are TGCGCCAGCAGCCAAACAGGGGGGGAGCCCCAGCATTTT.

The chain employs TRBV5-6 and TRBJ2-3; D is uncertain. The V gene's germline CDR1 is SGHDT and CDR2 YYEEEE. V lost 0 bases and J lost 2, with 10 bases in between. The CDR3 consists of 15 residues. CDR3 nucleotides: TGTGCCAGCAGCTTGGTTGCGGAAAACACAGATACGCAGTATTTT. Residues: CASSLVAENTDTQYF.

This clone was recorded once. The chain employs TRBV19 and TRBJ1-2, with D maybe TRBD1 (5 bases). Between the trimmed V and J ends, which lost 3 bases and 7 bases, there was a span of 15 bases. The V gene's germline CDR1 is LNHDA and CDR2 SQIVND (reference sequence). The CDR3 consists of 14 residues. This CDR3 is CASSMEGLRPGYTF. The CDR3 nucleotides are TGTGCCAGTAGTATGGAGGGGCTGCGTCCTGGCTACACCTTC.

The V call is TRBV7-9, the J call TRBJ1-6; possibly TRBD1 for D (5 bases). CDR3 length: 15 residues. Germline V CDR1 and CDR2: SEHNR, FQNEAQ (reference sequence). The V and J ends lost 3 bases and 10 bases respectively, with 16 bases between them. CDR3 DNA: TGTGCCAGCAGCTTTATACAGGTCGGAGACTCACCCCTCCACTTT. This sequence encodes CASSFIQVGDSPLHF.

This clone was seen a few times. The rearrangement uses TRBV9 and TRBJ1-4; D is unresolved. The CDR3 loop spans 13 amino acids. CDR1 and CDR2 from the germline V gene are SGDLS and YYNGEE. V lost 3 bases to trimming and J lost 6 bases, with 9 bases between them. CDR3 residues: CASSGRGDEKLFF. The CDR3 DNA reads as TGTGCCAGCAGCGGTCGGGGTGATGAAAAACTGTTTTTT.

J is TRBJ1-5 and V is TRBV6-5; 8 bases align to TRBD1. The CDR3 extends over 14 amino acids. Germline-derived CDR1 and CDR2 are MNHEY and SVGAGI. Trimming cost V 6 bases and J 6 bases; bases outside gene matches: 7. CDR3 region: CASSIQGESQPQHF. As DNA, the CDR3 is TGTGCCAGCAGCATACAGGGGGAAAGTCAGCCCCAGCATTTT.

The chain has TRBV19 and TRBJ1-1; TRBD1 matches at 9 bases. J lost 4 bases, V lost 9 bases, and 6 bases had no gene match. CDR1 LNHDA and CDR2 SQIVND come from the germline V gene (reference sequence). CDR3 length: 13 amino acids. The CDR3 sequence: CASHRGPSTEAFF. Written as DNA, the CDR3 is TGTGCCAGCCACAGGGGGCCCAGCACTGAAGCTTTCTTT.

This chain links TRBV29-1 with TRBJ2-5; D gene unclear. V dropped 4 bases and J dropped 1 base, with 7 bases sitting between them. CDR1 and CDR2 from the germline V gene are SQVTM and ANQGSEA. This CDR3 contains 12 residues. As DNA, the CDR3 is TGCAGCGTTGGCCGGAGCCAAGAGACCCAGTACTTC. This codes for CSVGRSQETQYF.

V and J are TRBV5-1 and TRBJ1-6, with D unclear. The germline V and J ends were trimmed by 5 bases and 8 bases, with 14 bases remaining between them. Germline-derived CDR1 and CDR2 are SGHRS and YFSETQ. CDR3 length: 14 amino acids. The CDR3 protein is CASSEERGYSPLHF. In DNA, the CDR3 is TGCGCCAGCAGTGAGGAGCGAGGGTATTCACCCCTCCACTTT.

V and J are TRBV5-4 and TRBJ2-1; D uncertain. The V end was cut by 3 bases, the J end by 13 bases, with 14 bases between. CDR1 is SGHNT, CDR2 YYREEE, per germline (reference sequence). The CDR3 covers 12 residues. The CDR3, as DNA: TGTGCCAGCAGCTCTCAAGACTTATCCCAGTTCTTC. Translating it yields CASSSQDLSQFF.

This clone was detected only once. The V call is TRBV7-9, the J call TRBJ1-2, with 8 bases matching TRBD1. The CDR3 covers 17 residues. Germline loops: CDR1 SEHNR, CDR2 FQNEAQ (reference sequence). With 4 bases clipped from V and 0 bases from J, the junction kept 10 bases outside the gene matches. The CDR3 DNA reads TGTGCCAGCAGCTCTTCCCCGGGACAGGCAGCTAACTATGGCTACACCTTC. As protein: CASSSSPGQAANYGYTF.

This chain uses TRBV6-5 with TRBJ2-7, with D unclear. V was pared by 2 bases and J by 4 bases, with 12 bases between. CDR1 is MNHEY and CDR2 is SVGAGI in the germline V gene. CDR3 size: 14 residues. CDR3 DNA: TGTGCCAGCAGTTACGCACTGACTGGTTACGAGCAGTACTTC. This translates into CASSYALTGYEQYF.

The genes are TRBV7-2 and TRBJ2-7; 8 nucleotides agree with TRBD2. CDR1 SGHTA and CDR2 FQGNSA come from the germline V gene. V shed 1 base, J shed 0 bases, and the junction held 8 bases outside the gene matches. The CDR3 spans 17 residues. CDR3 coding DNA: TGTGCCAGCAGCTTAGAGGACGGGGGGGCGAGCTCCTACGAGCAGTACTTC. This sequence encodes CASSLEDGGASSYEQYF.

V is TRBV19 and J is TRBJ2-1; 9 bases map to TRBD1. The V and J ends lost 1 base and 8 bases, in that order; junction bases with no gene match: 6. The CDR3 covers 15 residues. Germline V CDR1 and CDR2: LNHDA, SQIVND (reference sequence). This chain's CDR3 is CASSIGQGVVYEQFF. The DNA of the CDR3 is TGTGCCAGTAGTATAGGACAGGGGGTTGTCTATGAGCAGTTCTTC.

J is TRBJ2-7 and V is TRBV7-2; 9 nucleotides line up with TRBD2. The CDR3 has 14 residues. With V trimmed by 2 bases and J by 5 bases, 4 bases remained unmatched. Germline V gives CDR1 SGHTA, CDR2 FQGNSA. CDR3 nucleotides: TGTGCCAGCAGCTTACTAGCGGGAAATGACGAGCAGTACTTC. Encoded protein: CASSLLAGNDEQYF.

J is TRBJ2-3 and V is TRBV13, with 12 bases aligning to TRBD2. The CDR3 length is 18 residues. The V gene end was trimmed by 5 bases and the J gene end by 4 bases; junction bases not matched to a gene: 13. The germline V gene encodes CDR1 PRHDT and CDR2 FYEKMQ (reference sequence). DNA for the CDR3: TGTGCCAGCAGCCTGACTAGCGGGAGTGTTTGGAGTTCAGATACGCAGTATTTT. This sequence encodes CASSLTSGSVWSSDTQYF.

This sequence joins TRBV6-5 and TRBJ1-1, with 9 bases identical to TRBD1. The germline V gene encodes CDR1 MNHEY and CDR2 SVGAGI. The junction had 1 base not matched to a gene; V was cut back by 0 bases and J by 5 bases. The CDR3 is made up of 14 amino acids. In DNA form, the CDR3 reads TGTGCCAGCAGTTACTCTGGACAGGGGACTGAAGCTTTCTTT. Translated, it gives CASSYSGQGTEAFF.

This clone was observed once. The V gene is TRBV7-8, the J gene TRBJ1-5; D might be TRBD1 (5 bases). The germline V gene has CDR1 SGHVS and CDR2 FQNEAQ. The CDR3 consists of 15 residues. Trimming stripped 3 bases from V and 4 bases from J, with 13 bases between. DNA of the CDR3: TGTGCCAGCAGCTTCGCAATGGGGGGGAATCAGCCCCAGCATTTT. This codes for CASSFAMGGNQPQHF. The complete variable domain, with remaining parts taken from reference TRBV7-8 and TRBJ1-5, reads GAGVSQSPRYKVAKRGQDVALRCDPISGHVSLFWYQQALGQGPEFLTYFQNEAQLDKSGLPSDRFFAERPEGSVSTLKIQRTQQEDSAVYLCASSFAMGGNQPQHFGDGTRLSIL.

This chain joins TRBV29-1 and TRBJ1-2; D is uncertain. The CDR3 loop spans 15 amino acids. V was shortened by 3 bases and J by 4 bases, with 18 bases between the two germline ends. CDR1 and CDR2 from the germline V gene are SQVTM and ANQGSEA. The CDR3 loop is CSVESRGTGVYGYTF. In DNA, the CDR3 is TGCAGCGTTGAGAGTAGAGGTACCGGTGTCTATGGCTACACCTTC. The complete variable domain, with remaining parts taken from reference TRBV29-1 and TRBJ1-2, reads SAVISQKPSRDICQRGTSLTIQCQVDSQVTMMFWYRQQPGQSLTLIATANQGSEATYESGFVIDKFPISRPNLTFSTLTVSNMSPEDSSIYLCSVESRGTGVYGYTFGSGTRLTVV.

The chain carries TRBV5-4 and TRBJ2-1; the D is unclear. V lost 3 bases and J lost 9, with 7 bases in between. Germline V gene sequence: CDR1 SGHNT, CDR2 YYREEE (reference sequence). The CDR3 is 11 amino acids. The CDR3 loop reads CASSSNSEQFF. The CDR3 coding sequence is TGTGCCAGCAGCTCTAACAGTGAGCAGTTCTTC.

The chain has TRBV18 and TRBJ1-1; a possible D gene is TRBD1 (6 bases). CDR1 and CDR2 (germline): KGHSH, LQKENI. V was shortened by 3 bases and J by 4 bases, with 12 bases between the two germline ends. The CDR3 is 14 amino acids. The CDR3 DNA sequence: TGTGCCAGCTCACCTCTGGGGGCTTCCACTGAAGCTTTCTTT. Protein: CASSPLGASTEAFF.

V gene TRBV5-1 combines with J gene TRBJ2-1, with 10 nucleotides matching TRBD2. After removal of 2 bases from V and 6 bases from J, the junction contained 5 bases not matched to a gene. Germline V gives CDR1 SGHRS, CDR2 YFSETQ. This CDR3 is 15 amino acids long. CDR3 protein: CASSFQSGGGNEQFF. The CDR3 DNA follows: TGCGCCAGCAGCTTCCAAAGCGGGGGGGGCAATGAGCAGTTCTTC.